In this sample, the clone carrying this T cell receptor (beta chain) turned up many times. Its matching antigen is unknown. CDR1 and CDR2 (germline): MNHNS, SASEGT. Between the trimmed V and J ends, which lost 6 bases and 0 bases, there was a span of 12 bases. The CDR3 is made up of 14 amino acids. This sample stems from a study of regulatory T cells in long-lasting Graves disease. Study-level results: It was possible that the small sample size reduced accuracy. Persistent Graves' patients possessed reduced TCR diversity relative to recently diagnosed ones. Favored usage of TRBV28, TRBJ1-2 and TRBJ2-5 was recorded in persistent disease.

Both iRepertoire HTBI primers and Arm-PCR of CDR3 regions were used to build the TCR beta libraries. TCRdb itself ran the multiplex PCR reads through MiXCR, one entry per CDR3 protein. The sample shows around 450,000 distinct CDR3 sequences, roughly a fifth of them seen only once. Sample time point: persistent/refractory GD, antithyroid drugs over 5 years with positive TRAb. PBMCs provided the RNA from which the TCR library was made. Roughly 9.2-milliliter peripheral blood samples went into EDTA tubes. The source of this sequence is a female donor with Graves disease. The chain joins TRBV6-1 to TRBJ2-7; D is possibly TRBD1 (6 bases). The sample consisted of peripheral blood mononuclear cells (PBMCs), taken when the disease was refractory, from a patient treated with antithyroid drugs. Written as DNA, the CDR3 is TGTGCCAGCAGGACAGGCTGGAGCTCCTACGAGCAGTACTTC. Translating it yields CASRTGWSSYEQYF.